The T cell receptor (beta chain) under discussion was sequenced for a study of blood T cell repertoires in COVID-19. At the level of the study: Acute-phase and convalescent COVID-19 samples originated in the United States, Italy and Spain.

Assay used: immunoSEQ multiplex PCR; TCRdb lists only in-frame clones, some missing. The sample has over 450,000 clones; about 89% are singletons. There are 16 residues in the CDR3. V was pared by 2 bases and J by 2 bases, with 7 bases of the junction left unmatched. Germline values: CDR1 MNHNS, CDR2 SASEGT. The Seattle patients, enrolled during active infection, were followed longitudinally. The sequence was obtained from a woman between 45 and 65 years old with COVID-19, enrolled during active disease. The chain links TRBV6-1 to TRBJ1-2; TRBD1 matches 8 bases. Sequences were obtained from peripheral blood. The CDR3 is CASSEQGALQNYGYTF. CDR3 nucleotides: TGTGCCAGCAGTGAACAGGGGGCTCTGCAGAACTATGGCTACACCTTC.